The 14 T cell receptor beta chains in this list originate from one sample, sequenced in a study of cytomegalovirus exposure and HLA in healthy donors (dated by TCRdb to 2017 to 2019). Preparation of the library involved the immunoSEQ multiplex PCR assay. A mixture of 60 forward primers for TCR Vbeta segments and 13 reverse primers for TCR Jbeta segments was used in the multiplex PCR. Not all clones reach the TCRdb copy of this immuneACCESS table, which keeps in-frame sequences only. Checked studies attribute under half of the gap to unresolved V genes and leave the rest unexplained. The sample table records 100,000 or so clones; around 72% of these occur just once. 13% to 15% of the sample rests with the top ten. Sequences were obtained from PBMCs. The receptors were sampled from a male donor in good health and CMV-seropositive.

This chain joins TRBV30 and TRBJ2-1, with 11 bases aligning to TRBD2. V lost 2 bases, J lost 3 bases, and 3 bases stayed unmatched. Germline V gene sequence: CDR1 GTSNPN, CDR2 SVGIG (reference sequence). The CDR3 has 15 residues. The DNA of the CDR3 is TGTGCCTGGAGTCCACTAGCGGGGGACTACAATGAGCAGTTCTTC. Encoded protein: CAWSPLAGDYNEQFF.

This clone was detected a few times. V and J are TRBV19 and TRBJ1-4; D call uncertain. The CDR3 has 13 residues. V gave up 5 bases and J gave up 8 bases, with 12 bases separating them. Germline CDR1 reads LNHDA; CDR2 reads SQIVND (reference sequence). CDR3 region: CASSSAVPEKLFF. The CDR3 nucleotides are TGTGCCAGTAGTTCCGCGGTGCCCGAAAAACTGTTTTTT.

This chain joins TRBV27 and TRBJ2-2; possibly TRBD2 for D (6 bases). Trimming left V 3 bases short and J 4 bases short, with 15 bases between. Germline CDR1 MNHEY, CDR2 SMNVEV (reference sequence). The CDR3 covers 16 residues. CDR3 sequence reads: CASSFGPRRGTGELFF. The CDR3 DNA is TGTGCCAGCAGTTTCGGGCCCCGGCGGGGCACCGGGGAGCTGTTTTTT.

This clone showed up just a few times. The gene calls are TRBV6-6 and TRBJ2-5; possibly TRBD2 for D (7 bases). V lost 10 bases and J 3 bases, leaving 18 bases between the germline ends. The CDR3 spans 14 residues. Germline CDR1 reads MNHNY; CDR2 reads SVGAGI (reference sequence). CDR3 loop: CATSGGLGEETQYF. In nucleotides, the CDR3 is TGTGCCACCTCCGGGGGGCTAGGTGAAGAGACCCAGTACTTC.

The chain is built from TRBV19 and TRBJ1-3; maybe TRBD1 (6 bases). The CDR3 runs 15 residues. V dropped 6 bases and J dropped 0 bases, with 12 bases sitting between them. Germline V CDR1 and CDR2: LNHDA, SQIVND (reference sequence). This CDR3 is CASRLQGTSGNTIYF. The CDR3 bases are TGTGCCAGTAGACTACAGGGCACCTCTGGAAACACCATATATTTT.

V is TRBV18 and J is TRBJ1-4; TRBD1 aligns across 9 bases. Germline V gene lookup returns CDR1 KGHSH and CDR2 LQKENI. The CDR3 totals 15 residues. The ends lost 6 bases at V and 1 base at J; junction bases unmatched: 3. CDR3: CASSNRGRTNEKLFF. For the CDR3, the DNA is TGTGCCAGCTCGAACAGGGGGCGAACTAATGAAAAACTGTTTTTT.

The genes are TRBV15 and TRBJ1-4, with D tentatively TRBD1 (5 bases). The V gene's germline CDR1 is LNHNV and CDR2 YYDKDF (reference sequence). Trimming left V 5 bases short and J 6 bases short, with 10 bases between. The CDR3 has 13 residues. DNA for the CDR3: TGTGCCACCAGCCCACAAGGGGATGAAAAACTGTTTTTT. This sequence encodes CATSPQGDEKLFF.

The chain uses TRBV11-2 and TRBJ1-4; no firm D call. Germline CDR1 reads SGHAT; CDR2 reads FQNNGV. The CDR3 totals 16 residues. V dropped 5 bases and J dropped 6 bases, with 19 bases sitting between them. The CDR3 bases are TGTGCCAGCAGCCCTCCGGCGGTTGCCATTGATGAAAAACTGTTTTTT. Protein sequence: CASSPPAVAIDEKLFF. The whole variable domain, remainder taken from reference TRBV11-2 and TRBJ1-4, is EAGVAQSPRYKIIEKRQSVAFWCNPISGHATLYWYQQILGQGPKLLIQFQNNGVVDDSQLPKDRFSAERLKGVDSTLKIQPAKLEDSAVYLCASSPPAVAIDEKLFFGSGTQLSVL.

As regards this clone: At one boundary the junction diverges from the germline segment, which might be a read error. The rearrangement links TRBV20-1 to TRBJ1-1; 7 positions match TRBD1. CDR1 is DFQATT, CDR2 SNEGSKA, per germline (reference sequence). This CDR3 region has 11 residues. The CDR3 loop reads CSARDRTHAPF. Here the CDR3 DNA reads TGCAGTGCTAGGGACAGGACCCACGCGCCATTT.

CDR3 coding DNA: TGCAGCGTTGAACCCGCAGATACGCAGTATTTT. Translating gives CSVEPADTQYF. The V and J genes are TRBV29-1 and TRBJ2-3; no firm D call. CDR3 length equals 11 residues. The V and J ends lost 2 bases and 4 bases respectively, with 4 bases between them. CDR1 and CDR2 (germline): SQVTM, ANQGSEA.

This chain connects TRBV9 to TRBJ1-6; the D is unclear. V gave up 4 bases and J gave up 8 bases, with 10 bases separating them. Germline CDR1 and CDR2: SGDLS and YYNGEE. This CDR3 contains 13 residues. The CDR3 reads CASSRDMDSPLHF. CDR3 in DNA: TGTGCCAGCAGCAGAGACATGGATTCACCCCTCCACTTT.

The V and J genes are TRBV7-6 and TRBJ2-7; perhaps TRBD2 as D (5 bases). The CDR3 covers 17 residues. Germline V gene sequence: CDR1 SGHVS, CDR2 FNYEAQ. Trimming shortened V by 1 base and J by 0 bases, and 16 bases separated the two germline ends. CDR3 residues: CASSLGFIGGLSYEQYF. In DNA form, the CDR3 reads TGTGCCAGCAGCTTAGGGTTCATAGGAGGCCTCTCCTACGAGCAGTACTTC. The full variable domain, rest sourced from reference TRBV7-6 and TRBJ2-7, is GAGVSQSPRYKVTKRGQDVALRCDPISGHVSLYWYRQALGQGPEFLTYFNYEAQQDKSGLPNDRFSAERPEGSISTLTIQRTEQRDSAMYRCASSLGFIGGLSYEQYFGPGTRLTVT.

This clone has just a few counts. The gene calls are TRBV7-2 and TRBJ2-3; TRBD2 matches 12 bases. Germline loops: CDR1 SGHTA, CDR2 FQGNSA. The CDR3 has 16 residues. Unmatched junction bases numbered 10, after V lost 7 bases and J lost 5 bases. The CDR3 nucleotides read TGTGCCAGCACAGTCCCTAGCGGGGGGGCGGGAGATACGCAGTATTTT. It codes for CASTVPSGGAGDTQYF. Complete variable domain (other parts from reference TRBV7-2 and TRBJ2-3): GAGVSQSPSNKVTEKGKDVELRCDPISGHTALYWYRQSLGQGLEFLIYFQGNSAPDKSGLPSDRFSAERTGGSVSTLTIQRTQQEDSAVYLCASTVPSGGAGDTQYFGPGTRLTVL.

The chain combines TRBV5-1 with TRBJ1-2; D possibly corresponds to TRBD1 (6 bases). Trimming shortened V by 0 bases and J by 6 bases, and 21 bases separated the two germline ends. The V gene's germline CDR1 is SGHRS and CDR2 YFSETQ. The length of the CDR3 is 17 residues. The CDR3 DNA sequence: TGCGCCAGCAGCTTGGCCCGTTTGGTCGGGGGGCGCGATGGCTACACCTTC. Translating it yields CASSLARLVGGRDGYTF.